The clone carrying this T cell receptor (beta chain) was counted many times. What it binds is unknown. Ophthalmopathy in the donors was of moderate-to-severe activity, with CAS ≥3, NOSPECS ≥4 and duration under 3 months. This entry belongs to a study of Graves' ophthalmopathy and Graves' hyperthyroidism. RNA served as the template for amplifying TCR beta CDR3 regions. After a first-round RT-PCR with HTBI primers, a second-round multiplex PCR was run. TCRdb reprocessed the multiplex PCR reads via MiXCR and lists one record per CDR3 protein. The table has 650,000 to 900,000 distinct CDR3 sequences, around 40% seen once. Unmatched junction bases numbered 6, after V lost 5 bases and J lost 7 bases. Germline CDR1 is SEHNR and CDR2 is FQNEAQ (reference sequence). This CDR3 is 14 amino acids long. Whole-study results and caveats: Sensitivity reached 85% to 90% and specificity roughly 82% for a 13-signature model separating ophthalmopathy from stable hyperthyroidism.

The receptor was derived from an adult man with Graves' ophthalmopathy. The sequenced sample consisted of peripheral blood. The rearrangement links TRBV7-9 to TRBJ1-2; 11 bases are a match to TRBD1. CDR3 amino acids: CASSKGQGVAGYTF. The CDR3 nucleotides read TGTGCCAGCAGCAAGGGACAGGGGGTTGCTGGCTACACCTTC.